This record looks at one T cell receptor (beta chain) sequence and its context. After removal of 12 bases from V and 9 bases from J, the junction contained 7 bases not matched to a gene. Per the germline V gene, CDR1 is KGHDR and CDR2 is SFDVKD. This CDR3 is 11 amino acids long. The sample belongs to a study of blood T cell repertoires in COVID-19. Whole-study context: Acute and convalescent COVID-19 specimens originated in the United States, Italy and Spain.

Assay: immunoSEQ multiplex PCR; the TCRdb copy retains only in-frame clones and omits some. The profile shows under 250,000 clones, 65% to 85% of them singletons. Specimen: PBMCs or T cells enriched from blood (not recorded which). The sequence came from a man under 40 with acute COVID-19. The chain links TRBV24-1 to TRBJ1-5, with 7 bases aligning to TRBD1. The CDR3 region has the DNA TGTGCCGCCGGGAGGGGGCGGCCCCAGCATTTT. Translation gives CAAGRGRPQHF.